These T cell receptor beta chains were read from a single sample in a study of T cell responses to AZD1222 COVID-19 vaccine. The table came from immunoSEQ multiplex PCR; TCRdb's copy has only in-frame clones and leaves some out. Of approximately 100,000 clones listed, roughly 87% are singletons. The material sequenced was peripheral blood, taken on day 0 of AZD1222 vaccination. Receptors originate from an adult in good health. The CDR3 runs from the conserved cysteine through the conserved F or W. The D gene is left open where the match is weak. Expanded clones get a size class; other rows say once, few or many, or leave the size out.

j_call	d_call	v_call	clone_size	cdr3_nt	cdr3_aa
TRBJ1-5	-	TRBV5-1	-	TGCGCCAGCAGCTTTGATGGACAGCCGAATCAGCCCCAGCATTTT	CASSFDGQPNQPQHF
TRBJ2-3	-	TRBV19	-	TGTGCCAGTAGTATAAGGACAGAAGATACGCAGTATTTT	CASSIRTEDTQYF
TRBJ1-6	-	TRBV9	-	TGTGCCAGCAGCGTAGGAGGTTTATACCCTTCTAATTCACCCCTCCACTTT	CASSVGGLYPSNSPLHF
TRBJ1-1	TRBD1	TRBV5-1	-	TGCGCCAGCAGCGAGGGTGGGACAGGGAACACTGAAGCTTTCTTT	CASSEGGTGNTEAFF
TRBJ1-1	-	TRBV19	-	TGTGCCAGTAGTAAAGGCGGGAACACTGAAGCTTTCTTT	CASSKGGNTEAFF
TRBJ2-7	TRBD2	TRBV7-2	-	TGTGCCAGCGGCAGCGGGGAACTTCTCTACGAGCAGTACTTC	CASGSGELLYEQYF
TRBJ2-5	TRBD2	TRBV5-6	-	TGTGCCAGCCGAAATCTAGCGGGGGGCGATAGGGAGACCCAGTACTTC	CASRNLAGGDRETQYF
TRBJ1-5	-	TRBV5-6	-	TGTGCCAGCAGCTTGGGGTCGCAGTCCCAGCATTTT	CASSLGSQSQHF
TRBJ1-1	-	TRBV11-3	few	TGTGCCAGCAGCTTAGTTTGGGGCACTGAAGCTTTCTTT	CASSLVWGTEAFF
TRBJ1-1	-	TRBV5-4	-	TGTGCCAGCAGCTTCGCAGGAGGGGACACTGAAGCTTTCTTT	CASSFAGGDTEAFF
TRBJ2-1	-	TRBV9	-	TGTGCCAGCAGCTCCTCTGGCGGGGTTCCAAATGAGCAGTTCTTC	CASSSSGGVPNEQFF
TRBJ1-3	-	TRBV18	once	TGTGCCAGCTCAGGGAGCAGGGTCGACTCTGGAAACACCATATATTTT	CASSGSRVDSGNTIYF
TRBJ2-6	-	TRBV30	-	TGTGCCTGGAGGAGGGCTGGGGCCAACGTCCTGACTTTC	CAWRRAGANVLTF
TRBJ1-5	-	TRBV6-5	once	TGTGCCACCTCGACAGATTATTATAGCAATCAGCCCCAGCATTTT	CATSTDYYSNQPQHF
TRBJ1-2	-	TRBV12-3/TRBV12-4	-	TGTGCCAGCAGGATCGGGAACTATGGCTACACCTTC	CASRIGNYGYTF
TRBJ2-5	-	TRBV9	-	TGTGCCAGCAGCGTACGCGGGGTAGGACAAGAGACCCAGTACTTC	CASSVRGVGQETQYF
TRBJ1-1	-	TRBV29-1	-	TGCAGCGTTGAATTGAGAAACACTGAAGCTTTCTTT	CSVELRNTEAFF
TRBJ1-3	TRBD1	TRBV5-1	few	TGCGCCAGCAGCTTGGGACAGGGGGCCTTGAGAAACACCATATATTTT	CASSLGQGALRNTIYF
TRBJ2-3	-	TRBV6-2/TRBV6-3	-	TGTGCCAGCAGTTATCGAGCGGGCGGCACAGATACGCAGTATTTT	CASSYRAGGTDTQYF
TRBJ1-2	TRBD1	TRBV19	-	TGTGCCAGTAGTACCCAGGGACAGGGGATTGAGGGCTACACCTTC	CASSTQGQGIEGYTF
TRBJ1-2	-	TRBV7-9	once	TGTGCCAGCAGCACTATTTCCGGGAAGGGCTATGGCTACACCTTC	CASSTISGKGYGYTF
TRBJ2-7	TRBD1	TRBV7-9	-	TGTGCCAGCAGCCCCCCGGCAGGGGGCTCCTACGAGCAGTACTTC	CASSPPAGGSYEQYF
TRBJ2-1	-	TRBV5-6	-	TGTGCCAGCAGCTTCCGGGATTACCCCTACAATGAGCAGTTCTTC	CASSFRDYPYNEQFF
TRBJ2-5	-	TRBV11-3	-	TGTGCCAGCAGCCCCGAGGGGGAGACCCAGTACTTC	CASSPEGETQYF
TRBJ1-3	-	TRBV11-3	once	TGTGCCAGCAGCTCGGCAGGGTCTGGAAACACCATATATTTT	CASSSAGSGNTIYF
TRBJ1-1	-	TRBV19	-	TGTGCCAGTAGTACCAGCATGAACACTGAAGCTTTCTTT	CASSTSMNTEAFF
TRBJ1-1	-	TRBV3-1/TRBV3-2	-	TGTGCCAGCAGCCCCAGGGTCCCCACTGAAGCTTTCTTT	CASSPRVPTEAFF
TRBJ2-1	TRBD2	TRBV7-2	-	TGTGCCAGCAGCTTCACACGACTAGCGGGGTTAAATGAGCAGTTCTTC	CASSFTRLAGLNEQFF
TRBJ1-5	-	TRBV10-1	-	TGCGCCAGCAGGCGAGGCCGGGACAACGGTGCTAGCATTAATCAGCCCCAGCATTTT	CASRRGRDNGASINQPQHF
TRBJ2-2	-	TRBV25-1	few	TGTGCCAGCAGTGAATGGACGGCCGGGGAGCTGTTTTTT	CASSEWTAGELFF
TRBJ1-3	-	TRBV6-1	-	TGTGCCAGCAGTGAACCAGCGGATTACCACTCTGGAAACACCATATATTTT	CASSEPADYHSGNTIYF
TRBJ1-2	-	TRBV6-6	-	TGTGCCAGCAGTCCTAGAGGGGATAACTATGGCTACACCTTC	CASSPRGDNYGYTF
TRBJ1-4	-	TRBV5-6	-	TGTGCCAGCAGCTTGTTGACAACTAATGAAAAACTGTTTTTT	CASSLLTTNEKLFF
TRBJ2-1	-	TRBV18	-	TGTGCCAGCTCCCCGCGGGGGACAACTTCTTACAATGAGCAGTTCTTC	CASSPRGTTSYNEQFF
TRBJ2-7	TRBD1	TRBV6-2/TRBV6-3	-	TGTGCCAGCAGTTACCCCACCATACAGGGGTCCTACGAGCAGTACTTC	CASSYPTIQGSYEQYF
TRBJ2-7	TRBD1	TRBV5-1	-	TGCGCCAGCAGACCACCCACCGGGACAGGGGACTACGAGCAGTACTTC	CASRPPTGTGDYEQYF
TRBJ1-5	-	TRBV2	-	TGTGCCAGCAGTGTCTTCAGGGCTAGCAATCAGCCCCAGCATTTT	CASSVFRASNQPQHF
TRBJ2-3	-	TRBV7-3	-	TGTGCCAGCAGCTCCTACCAAGGGGCAGATACGCAGTATTTT	CASSSYQGADTQYF
TRBJ2-1	TRBD1	TRBV27	-	TGTGCCAGCACCCCCCTACAGGGTCGGACAGGGGGTGCTCACGCGAATGAGCAGTTCTTC	CASTPLQGRTGGAHANEQFF
TRBJ1-6	-	TRBV6-5	-	TGTGCCAGCAGTTATGGGCTTAATTCACCCCTCCACTTT	CASSYGLNSPLHF